The sequence of this TCR beta chain was determined in a study of blood T cells in healthy people across ages. Combining a sample-barcoded 5' primer with a J-beta primer mix, a second PCR ran for roughly 7 to 12 cycles. TCRdb redid the calling of the 5' RACE reads with MiXCR, one entry per CDR3 protein. This table holds roughly 2 million distinct CDR3 sequences, about 49% found once. The germline gives CDR1 SNHLY, CDR2 FYNNEI. CDR3 length: 13 amino acids. V lost 6 bases, J lost 2 bases, and 11 bases lay in between. This TCR was sampled from a woman aged 40 to 50 in good health. The chain uses TRBV2 and TRBJ2-7, with a tentative D call TRBD1 (6 bases). The sequenced material came from blood. The CDR3 DNA is TGTGCCAGCAGGGGGGCAGGTACCTACGAGCAGTACTTC. It encodes CASRGAGTYEQYF.